At least ten counts were recorded for the clone carrying this T cell receptor beta chain. The germline V gene has CDR1 MDHEN and CDR2 SYDVKM. The CDR3 consists of 15 residues. V shed 6 bases and J 0 bases; nucleotides not matched to a gene: 6. Amplified TCR beta CDR3 regions derived from RNA transcripts. First-round RT-PCR targeting the TCR CDR3 was performed with the HTBI primer set. Each CDR3 protein is one row after TCRdb ran MiXCR on the multiplex PCR reads. The sample has approximately 700,000 distinct CDR3 sequences, about 15% seen once. The sample is drawn from a study of T cells in Graves' hyperthyroidism and ophthalmopathy. Every diagnosis used clinical symptoms, serum thyroxine and TRAb, thyroid ultrasound and orbital computed tomography.

This TCR was sampled from a man between 18 and 29 years old with Graves' hyperthyroidism. The V gene is TRBV28, the J gene TRBJ2-3; TRBD2 matches 7 bases. Source material: blood. CDR3 loop: CASRPGGRSTDTQYF. CDR3 nucleotide sequence: TGTGCCAGCAGGCCCGGGGGGAGGAGCACAGATACGCAGTATTTT.